Presented here are 7 T cell receptor beta chains from one specimen sequenced in a study of technical replicates of blood from a handful of donors. The protocol was immunoSEQ multiplex PCR, while the TCRdb copy is restricted to in-frame clones and leaves out a portion. The sample has 50,000 to 70,000 clones, 93% seen once. Sequencing was done on a sample of PBMCs. The receptors were gathered from a human donor in good health. Some clones in this sample may be carry-over from other donors' samples.

The chain carries TRBV7-8 and TRBJ2-7; 8 bases match TRBD1. V shed 3 bases and J 5 bases; nucleotides not matched to a gene: 12. The CDR3 is 16 residues long. Per germline, CDR1 SGHVS and CDR2 FQNEAQ. The CDR3 nucleotides read TGTGCCAGCAGCTTTAGAACGACAGGGGTTAAAGACGAGCAGTACTTC. Translated: CASSFRTTGVKDEQYF.

The chain links TRBV14 to TRBJ1-3; perhaps TRBD1 as D (6 bases). The CDR3 totals 15 residues. With 5 bases removed from V and 0 bases from J, the gap between germline ends came to 11 bases. CDR1 and CDR2 (germline): SGHDN, FVKESK. The CDR3: CASSSTGFSGNTIYF. The CDR3 DNA is TGTGCCAGCAGCTCGACAGGTTTCTCTGGAAACACCATATATTTT. The full variable domain, completed using reference TRBV14 and TRBJ1-3, is EAGVTQFPSHSVIEKGQTVTLRCDPISGHDNLYWYRRVMGKEIKFLLHFVKESKQDESGMPNNRFLAERTGGTYSTLKVQPAELEDSGVYFCASSSTGFSGNTIYFGEGSWLTVV.

The chain links TRBV29-1 to TRBJ1-1; 12 bases are a match to TRBD1. The CDR3 covers 14 residues. The trim removed 8 bases at V and 1 base at J, leaving 5 bases unmatched. Germline V gene data show CDR1 as SQVTM and CDR2 as ANQGSEA. CDR3 in amino acids: CSTGTGGGNTEAFF. Written as DNA, the CDR3 is TGCAGCACCGGGACAGGGGGCGGGAACACTGAAGCTTTCTTT.

This chain uses TRBV18 with TRBJ2-2; 7 bases are shared with TRBD1. The CDR3 consists of 16 residues. Per germline, CDR1 KGHSH and CDR2 LQKENI. V lost 4 bases and J lost 5; bases outside the gene matches: 10. CDR3 DNA sequence: TGTGCCAGCTCACGACGACAGGGCCTGGGAACCGGGGAGCTGTTTTTT. Its protein is CASSRRQGLGTGELFF.

In its sample, this clone was seen once. V gene TRBV5-6 combines with J gene TRBJ1-6; 10 positions agree with TRBD1. V gave up 2 bases and J gave up 2 bases; unmatched junction bases: 10. This CDR3 is built from 19 residues. CDR1 is SGHDT, CDR2 YYEEEE, per germline. CDR3 region: CASSFWTGGATTYNSPLHF. The CDR3 nucleotides read TGTGCCAGCAGCTTTTGGACAGGGGGAGCTACCACCTATAATTCACCCCTCCACTTT.

V and J are TRBV6-5 and TRBJ2-3; D is perhaps TRBD2 (6 bases). CDR1 is MNHEY and CDR2 is SVGAGI in the germline V gene. V was trimmed by 6 bases and J by 5 bases, leaving 18 bases between them. The CDR3 is 15 residues long. CDR3 bases: TGTGCCAGCAGAAGCCGGGACTCTCTTCAAGATACGCAGTATTTT. It yields the protein CASRSRDSLQDTQYF.

J is TRBJ2-5 and V is TRBV15; D might be TRBD2 (6 bases). Between the trimmed V and J ends, which lost 1 base and 5 bases, there was a span of 8 bases. The CDR3 sequence is 13 residues long. Per the germline V gene, CDR1 is LNHNV and CDR2 is YYDKDF (reference sequence). CDR3 sequence: CATSRGGGETQYF. CDR3 DNA: TGTGCCACCAGCAGAGGTGGAGGGGAGACCCAGTACTTC.